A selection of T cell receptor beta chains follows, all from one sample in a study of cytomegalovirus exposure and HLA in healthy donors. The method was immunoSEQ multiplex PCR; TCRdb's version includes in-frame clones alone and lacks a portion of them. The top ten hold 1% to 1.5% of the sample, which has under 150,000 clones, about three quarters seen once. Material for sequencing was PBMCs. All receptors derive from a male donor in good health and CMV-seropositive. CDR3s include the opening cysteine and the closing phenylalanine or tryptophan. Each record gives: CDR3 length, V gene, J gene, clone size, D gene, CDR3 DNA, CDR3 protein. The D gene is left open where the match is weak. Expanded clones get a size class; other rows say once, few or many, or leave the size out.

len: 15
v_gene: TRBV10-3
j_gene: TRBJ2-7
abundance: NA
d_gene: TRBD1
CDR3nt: TGTGCCATCAGTGATTCCAGGGGGTCTACGTACGAGCAGTACTTC
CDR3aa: CAISDSRGSTYEQYF

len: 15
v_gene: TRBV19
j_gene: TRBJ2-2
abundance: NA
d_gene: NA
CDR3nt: TGTGCCAGTCGCGGATATAGAGGGAACACCGGGGAGCTGTTTTTT
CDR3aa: CASRGYRGNTGELFF

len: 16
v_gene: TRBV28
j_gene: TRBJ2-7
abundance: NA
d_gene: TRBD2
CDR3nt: TGTGCCAGCAGTCCCCCATTATACCAGCGGGAGTACGAGCAGTACTTC
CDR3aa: CASSPPLYQREYEQYF

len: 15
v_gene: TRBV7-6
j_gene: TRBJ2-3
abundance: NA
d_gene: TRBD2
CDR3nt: TGTGCCAGCAGCTTAAGCGGGGGGGCCTCAGATACGCAGTATTTT
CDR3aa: CASSLSGGASDTQYF

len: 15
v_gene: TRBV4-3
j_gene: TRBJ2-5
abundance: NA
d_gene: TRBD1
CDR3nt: TGCGCCAGCAGCCTCGGAACAGGGGCGCAAGAGACCCAGTACTTC
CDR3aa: CASSLGTGAQETQYF

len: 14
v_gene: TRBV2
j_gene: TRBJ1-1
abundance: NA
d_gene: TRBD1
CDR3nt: TGTGCCAGCAGTCAACAGGGGATTGACACTGAAGCTTTCTTT
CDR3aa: CASSQQGIDTEAFF

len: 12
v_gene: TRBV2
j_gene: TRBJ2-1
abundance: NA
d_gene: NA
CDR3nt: TGTGCCTCGGGACAACTCTACAATGAGCAGTTCTTC
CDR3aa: CASGQLYNEQFF

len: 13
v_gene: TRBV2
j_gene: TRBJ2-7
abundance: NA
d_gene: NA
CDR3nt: TGTGCCAGCAGTCTCCAGGGGAACTACGAGCAGTACTTC
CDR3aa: CASSLQGNYEQYF

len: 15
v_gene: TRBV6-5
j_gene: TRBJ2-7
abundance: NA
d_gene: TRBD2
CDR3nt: TGTGCCAGCAGTTACTCGGGGGAGGGAACCTACGAGCAGTACTTC
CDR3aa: CASSYSGEGTYEQYF

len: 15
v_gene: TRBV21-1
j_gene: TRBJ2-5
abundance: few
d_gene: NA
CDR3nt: TGTGCCAGCAGCAAAGTCCGCGGGGTCCAAGAGACCCAGTACTTC
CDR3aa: CASSKVRGVQETQYF

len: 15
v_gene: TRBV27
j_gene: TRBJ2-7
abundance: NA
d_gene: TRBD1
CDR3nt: TGTGCCAGCAGCCCCACAGGGGGCGACGCCTACGAGCAGTACTTC
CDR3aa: CASSPTGGDAYEQYF

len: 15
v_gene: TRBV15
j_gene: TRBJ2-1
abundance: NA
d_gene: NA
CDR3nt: TGTGCCACCAGCAGAGATTCCACAGGAGGGAATGAGCAGTTCTTC
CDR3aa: CATSRDSTGGNEQFF

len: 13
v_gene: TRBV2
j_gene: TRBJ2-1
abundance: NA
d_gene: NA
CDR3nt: TGTGCCAGCAGTGATGTAGGGAGGGGGGAGCAGTTCTTC
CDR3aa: CASSDVGRGEQFF

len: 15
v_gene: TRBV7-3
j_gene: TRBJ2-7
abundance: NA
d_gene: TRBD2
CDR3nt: TGTGCCAGCAGCTTAATGGGAGGGCAGGGCTACGAGCAGTACTTC
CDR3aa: CASSLMGGQGYEQYF

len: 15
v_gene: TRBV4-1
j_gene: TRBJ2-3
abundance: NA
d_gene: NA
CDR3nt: TGCGCCAGCAGCCAAGAATATAGGGGGGGGGATACGCAGTATTTT
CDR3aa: CASSQEYRGGDTQYF

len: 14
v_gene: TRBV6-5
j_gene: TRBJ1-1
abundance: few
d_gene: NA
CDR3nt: TGTGCCAGCAGTTATACAGGGTTGAACACTGAAGCTTTCTTT
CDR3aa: CASSYTGLNTEAFF

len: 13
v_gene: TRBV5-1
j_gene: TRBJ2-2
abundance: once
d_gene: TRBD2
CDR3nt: TGCGCCAGCGGACTAGCGGAGGCCGGGGAGCTGTTTTTT
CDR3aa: CASGLAEAGELFF

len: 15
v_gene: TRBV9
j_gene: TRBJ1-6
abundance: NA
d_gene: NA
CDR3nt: TGTGCCAGCAGCGTAGTTGAGGGTGGTCTCTCACCCCTCCACTTT
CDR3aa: CASSVVEGGLSPLHF

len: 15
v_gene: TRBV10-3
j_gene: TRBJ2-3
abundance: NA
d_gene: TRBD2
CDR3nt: TGTGCCATCAGTGACCAAGCGGGAAGCACAGATACGCAGTATTTT
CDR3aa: CAISDQAGSTDTQYF

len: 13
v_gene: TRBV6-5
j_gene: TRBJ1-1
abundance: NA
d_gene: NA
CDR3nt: TGTGCCAGCAATCAGGGTCTGAACACTGAAGCTTTCTTT
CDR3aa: CASNQGLNTEAFF

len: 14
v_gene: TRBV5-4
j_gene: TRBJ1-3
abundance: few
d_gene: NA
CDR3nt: TGTGCCAGCAGCTTGCATCATTCGGTAAACACCATATATTTT
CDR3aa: CASSLHHSVNTIYF

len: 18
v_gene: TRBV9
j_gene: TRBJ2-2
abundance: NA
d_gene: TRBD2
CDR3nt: TGTGCCAGCAGCGTAGTAGCTAGCGGGAGAGGTCATCCCGGGGAGCTGTTTTTT
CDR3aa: CASSVVASGRGHPGELFF

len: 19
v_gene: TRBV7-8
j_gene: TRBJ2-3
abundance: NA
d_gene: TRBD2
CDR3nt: TGTGCCAGCAGCCGACTAGCTGGGGGGGGTGGGGGTCGGACAGATACGCAGTATTTT
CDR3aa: CASSRLAGGGGGRTDTQYF

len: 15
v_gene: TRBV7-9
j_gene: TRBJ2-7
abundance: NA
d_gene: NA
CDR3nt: TGTGCCAGCATCAATCGGGCAGGACTCTCCTACGAGCAGTACTTC
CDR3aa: CASINRAGLSYEQYF

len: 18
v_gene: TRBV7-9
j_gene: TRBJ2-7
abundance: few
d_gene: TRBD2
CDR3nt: TGTGCCAGCAGCTTAAGGCCCGTGGCGGGAGGGGTTGGGTACGAGCAGTACTTC
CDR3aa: CASSLRPVAGGVGYEQYF

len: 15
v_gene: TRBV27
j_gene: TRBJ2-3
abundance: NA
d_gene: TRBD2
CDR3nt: TGTGCCAGCCAAAGGGGTAGCGGGATGACAGATACGCAGTATTTT
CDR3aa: CASQRGSGMTDTQYF

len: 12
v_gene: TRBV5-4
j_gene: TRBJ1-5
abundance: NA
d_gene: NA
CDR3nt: TGTGCCAGCAGTGACGGAGGACAGCCCCAGCATTTT
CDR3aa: CASSDGGQPQHF

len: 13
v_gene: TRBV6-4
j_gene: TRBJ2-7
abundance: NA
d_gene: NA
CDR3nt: TGTGCCAGCAGTGTGGGAGGAGTAGACGAGCAGTACTTC
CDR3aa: CASSVGGVDEQYF

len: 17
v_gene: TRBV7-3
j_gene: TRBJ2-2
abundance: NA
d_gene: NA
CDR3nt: TGTGCCAGCAGCTTAAGTCTGGGCAGGGTGGACACCGGGGAGCTGTTTTTT
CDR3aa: CASSLSLGRVDTGELFF

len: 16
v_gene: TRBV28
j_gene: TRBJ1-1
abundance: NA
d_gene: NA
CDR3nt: TGTGCCAGCAGTTTATTTTTGGGGGGGATGAACACTGAAGCTTTCTTT
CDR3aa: CASSLFLGGMNTEAFF

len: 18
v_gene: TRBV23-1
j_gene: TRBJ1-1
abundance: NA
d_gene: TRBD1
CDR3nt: TGCGCCAGCAGCCGTAAGGGTCCAGGGGGCATCAGGGACACTGAAGCTTTCTTT
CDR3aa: CASSRKGPGGIRDTEAFF

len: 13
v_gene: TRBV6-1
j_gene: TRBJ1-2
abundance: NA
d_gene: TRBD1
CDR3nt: TGTGCCAGCGGGACAGGGAGCAACTATGGCTACACCTTC
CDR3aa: CASGTGSNYGYTF

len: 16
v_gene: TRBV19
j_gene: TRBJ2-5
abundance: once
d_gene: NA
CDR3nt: TGTGCCAGTAGTATGATACCGAACAGGGACCAAGAGACCCAGTACTTC
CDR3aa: CASSMIPNRDQETQYF

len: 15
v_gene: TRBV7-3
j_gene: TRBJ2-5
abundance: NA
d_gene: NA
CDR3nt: TGTGCCAGCAGCTTGGCACCCGGGAGACAAGAGACCCAGTACTTC
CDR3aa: CASSLAPGRQETQYF

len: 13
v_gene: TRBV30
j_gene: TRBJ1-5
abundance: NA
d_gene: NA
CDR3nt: TGTGCCTGGAGCTATGGCAGGGATCAGCCCCAGCATTTT
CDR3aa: CAWSYGRDQPQHF

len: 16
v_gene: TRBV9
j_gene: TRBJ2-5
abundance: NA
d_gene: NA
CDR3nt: TGTGCCAGCAGCGTAGGCGGACAGAAGTACCAAGAGACCCAGTACTTC
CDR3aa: CASSVGGQKYQETQYF

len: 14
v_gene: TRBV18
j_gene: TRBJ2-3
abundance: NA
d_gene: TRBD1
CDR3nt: TGTGCCAGCTCACTCGGGACAGCCGGGGATACGCAGTATTTT
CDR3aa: CASSLGTAGDTQYF

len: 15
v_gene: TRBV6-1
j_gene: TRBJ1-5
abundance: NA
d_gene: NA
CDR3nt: TGTGCCAGCAGTGAAATATTGGCAAGCAATCAGCCCCAGCATTTT
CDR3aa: CASSEILASNQPQHF

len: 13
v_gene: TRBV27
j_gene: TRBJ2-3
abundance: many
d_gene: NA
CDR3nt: TGTGCCAGCAGTGGTGGGAGGATGGGAACGCAGTATTTT
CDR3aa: CASSGGRMGTQYF

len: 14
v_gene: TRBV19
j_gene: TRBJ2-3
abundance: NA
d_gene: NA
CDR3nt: TGTTCCAGTACCTCCCCCCTTGGCCCCGATACGCAGTATTTT
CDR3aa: CSSTSPLGPDTQYF

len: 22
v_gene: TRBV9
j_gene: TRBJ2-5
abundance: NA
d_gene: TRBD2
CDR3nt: TGTGCCAGCACCTCCAACCAAAGACAGGAGGGTAGCGGGGCCGGGTCGGAAGAGACCCAGTACTTC
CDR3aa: CASTSNQRQEGSGAGSEETQYF

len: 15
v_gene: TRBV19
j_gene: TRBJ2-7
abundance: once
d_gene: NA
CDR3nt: TGTGCCAGTAGTATAGCGGCAGGGGTAGGGTACGAGCAGTACTTC
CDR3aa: CASSIAAGVGYEQYF

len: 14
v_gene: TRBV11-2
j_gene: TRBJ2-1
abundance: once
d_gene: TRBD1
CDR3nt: TGTGCCAGCAGTCCCGGAGACAGGGTAGATGAGCAGTTCTTC
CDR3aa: CASSPGDRVDEQFF

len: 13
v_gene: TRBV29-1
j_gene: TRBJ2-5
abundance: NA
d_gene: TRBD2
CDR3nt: TGCAGCATCCTCTGGCGGGGGGAAGGGACCCAGTACTTC
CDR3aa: CSILWRGEGTQYF

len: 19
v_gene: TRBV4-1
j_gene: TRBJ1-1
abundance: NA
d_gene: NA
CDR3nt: TGCGCCAGCAGCCAAGATGTTTTGGTTGGGGCGAGAGTGAACACTGAAGCTTTCTTT
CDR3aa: CASSQDVLVGARVNTEAFF

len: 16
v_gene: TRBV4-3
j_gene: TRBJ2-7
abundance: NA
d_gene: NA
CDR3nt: TGCGCCAGCAGCCAAGATCCCGGAGGGATCTCCTACGAGCAGTACTTC
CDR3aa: CASSQDPGGISYEQYF

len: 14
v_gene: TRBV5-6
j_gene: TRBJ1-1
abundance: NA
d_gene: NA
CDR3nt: TGTGCCAGCAGCTCAGACCCCGGAGAGCCGAAAGCTTTCTTT
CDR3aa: CASSSDPGEPKAFF

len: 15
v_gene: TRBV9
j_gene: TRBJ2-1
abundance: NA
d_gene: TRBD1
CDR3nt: TGTGCCAGCAGCGTAGGGGACAGTTCCTACAATGAGCAGTTCTTC
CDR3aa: CASSVGDSSYNEQFF

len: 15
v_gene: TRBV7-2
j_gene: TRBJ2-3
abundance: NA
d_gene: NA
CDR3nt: TGTGCCAGCAGCTTAGCGTACGGGAGCACAGATACGCAGTATTTT
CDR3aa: CASSLAYGSTDTQYF

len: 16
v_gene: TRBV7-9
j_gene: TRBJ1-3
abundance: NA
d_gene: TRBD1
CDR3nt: TGTGCCAGCAGCTTGGGACAGGGTCTCTCTGGAAACACCATATATTTT
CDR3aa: CASSLGQGLSGNTIYF

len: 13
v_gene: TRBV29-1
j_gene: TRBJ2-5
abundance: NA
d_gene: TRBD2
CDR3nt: TGCAGCCCGCTGACTAGCTTACAAGAGACCCAGTACTTC
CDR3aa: CSPLTSLQETQYF

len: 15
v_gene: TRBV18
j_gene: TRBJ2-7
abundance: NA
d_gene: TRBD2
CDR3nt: TGTGCCAGCTCACCACCGGGACTAAGCTCCTACGAGCAGTACTTC
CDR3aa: CASSPPGLSSYEQYF

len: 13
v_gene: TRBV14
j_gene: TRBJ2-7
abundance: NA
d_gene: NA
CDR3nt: TGTGCCAGCAGCCAAGATAGTTACTACGAGCAGTACTTC
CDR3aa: CASSQDSYYEQYF

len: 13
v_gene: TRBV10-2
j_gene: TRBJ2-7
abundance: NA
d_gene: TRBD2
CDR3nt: TGCGCCACTAAGCGGGGGGGCGGCTACGAGCAGTACTTC
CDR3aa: CATKRGGGYEQYF

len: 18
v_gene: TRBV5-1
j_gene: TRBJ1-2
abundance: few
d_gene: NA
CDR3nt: TGCGCCAGCAGCTCCACCCCCCAACGCACAGGGTTGGGCTATGGCTACACCTTC
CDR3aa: CASSSTPQRTGLGYGYTF

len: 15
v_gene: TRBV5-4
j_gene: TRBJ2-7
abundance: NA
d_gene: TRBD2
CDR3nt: TGTGCCAGCAGCCTACCGGGACTAGCAGCCTACGAGCAGTACTTC
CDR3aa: CASSLPGLAAYEQYF

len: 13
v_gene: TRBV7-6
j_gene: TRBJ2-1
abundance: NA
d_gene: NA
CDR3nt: TGTGCCAGCAGCTTAGGTTCGGAGAATGAGCAGTTCTTC
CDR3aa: CASSLGSENEQFF